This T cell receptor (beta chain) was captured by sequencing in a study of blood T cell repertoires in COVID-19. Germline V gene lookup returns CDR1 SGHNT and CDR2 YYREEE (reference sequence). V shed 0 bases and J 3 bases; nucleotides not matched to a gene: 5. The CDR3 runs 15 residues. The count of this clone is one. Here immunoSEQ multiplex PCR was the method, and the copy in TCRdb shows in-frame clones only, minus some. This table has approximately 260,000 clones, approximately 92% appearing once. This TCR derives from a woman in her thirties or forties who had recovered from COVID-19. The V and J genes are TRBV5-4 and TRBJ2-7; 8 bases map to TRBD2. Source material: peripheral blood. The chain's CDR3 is CASSLGSGVNYEQYF. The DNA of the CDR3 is TGTGCCAGCAGCTTGGGTAGCGGGGTGAACTACGAGCAGTACTTC.